This paragraph reports one TCR beta chain. Study processing details: Quantification of nucleated cells was approximated via reference gene primer amplification. Libraries were prepared by immunoSEQ multiplex PCR; TCRdb keeps only in-frame clonotypes and omits some of them. V and J calls and clone size are given by that table; D and trimming were obtained from the DNA. Of around 100,000 clones listed, about nine tenths are singletons. This specimen comes from a study of blood T cell repertoires in COVID-19. For the study at large: Collection of acute and convalescent COVID-19 samples took place in the United States, Italy and Spain. T cells, B-cell-depleted T cells, or PBMCs provided the cDNA or gDNA that served as material.

What was sequenced was peripheral blood. The clonotype was recovered from a woman older than 75 in a cohort sampled during active COVID-19.

The CDR3 protein is CASSTDRFGQPQHF. As DNA, the CDR3 is TGTGCCAGCAGTACCGACAGGTTTGGTCAGCCCCAGCATTTT. The rearrangement links TRBV27 to TRBJ1-5, with D possibly TRBD1 on 6 matching bases. CDR3 length: 14 residues. The germline gives CDR1 MNHEY, CDR2 SMNVEV (reference sequence). The germline V and J ends were trimmed by 5 bases and 6 bases, with 14 bases remaining between them.